There are a few counts of the clone carrying this T cell receptor beta chain. Its target is unknown. The CDR3 has 13 amino acids. With 5 bases clipped from V and 5 bases from J, the junction kept 2 bases outside the gene matches. The germline V gene has CDR1 GTSNPN and CDR2 SVGIG (reference sequence). The data stem from a study of beta chain features in type 1 diabetes. Notes on the study in general: HLA influence on TCRB rearrangement stayed unresolved here.

What was sequenced were expressed TCRB transcripts, since all of the isolated RNA had been reverse transcribed. TCRdb's table, derived via immunoSEQ multiplex PCR, lists solely in-frame clones and lacks some. The sample contains under 500,000 clones, 25% to 35% of which appear only once. Sequenced material: naive CD4+ T cells from blood. This receptor was taken from a man aged 18 to 29 in good health. The rearrangement joins TRBV30 to TRBJ2-5; the match to TRBD2 covers 13 bases. CDR3 amino acids: CAWGLAGVETQYF. CDR3 coding DNA: TGTGCCTGGGGACTAGCGGGAGTGGAGACCCAGTACTTC.